A selection of T cell receptor beta chains follows, all from one sample in a study of prognosis after radiotherapy for stage I lung cancer. TCRdb re-called the multiplex PCR reads with MiXCR, one entry per CDR3 protein. Of tens of thousands of distinct CDR3 sequences in the sample, around a quarter were seen once. The sample in question was PBMCs, obtained before or after stereotactic body radiation therapy (not recorded which). Source of these receptors: a donor over 45 with non-small cell lung cancer. CDR3s include the opening cysteine and the closing phenylalanine or tryptophan. The order of the fields is V gene, J gene, clone size, D gene, CDR3 protein, CDR3 DNA. A D gene is named only where the DNA matches it firmly. For some rows the clone size is stated as once, few or many, or as a class when expanded; others skip it.

TRBV5-1	TRBJ2-7	many	-	CASSLASRDVDEQYF	TGCGCCAGCAGCTTGGCCAGTAGGGATGTAGACGAGCAGTACTTC
TRBV18	TRBJ2-7	many	-	CASSPTLSFYEQYF	TGTGCCAGCTCACCTACGCTGTCCTTCTACGAGCAGTACTTC
TRBV11-3	TRBJ2-3	many	-	CASSLTGNTQYF	TGTGCCAGCAGCTTGACAGGCAATACGCAGTATTTT
TRBV5-1	TRBJ1-1	many	TRBD1	CASSLAGDRSKAFF	TGCGCCAGCAGCTTGGCAGGGGACAGGTCTAAAGCTTTCTTT
TRBV20-1	TRBJ2-3	once	-	CSAPLGEQQYF	TGCAGTGCTCCCTTAGGGGAGCAACAGTATTTT
TRBV6-1	TRBJ1-1	many	-	CASSAGTQAFF	TGTGCCAGCAGTGCCGGGACGCAAGCTTTCTTT
TRBV6-1	TRBJ2-1	many	-	CASSTERSYNEQFF	TGTGCCAGCAGTACCGAAAGGAGCTACAATGAGCAGTTCTTC
TRBV15	TRBJ1-5	many	-	CATSRDYSGAASHQPQHF	TGTGCCACCAGCAGAGATTATTCGGGGGCGGCCAGCCATCAGCCCCAGCATTTT
TRBV9	TRBJ2-1	-	-	CASSWNDLWGAQGEQFF	TGTGCCAGCAGCTGGAATGATCTCTGGGGGGCGCAGGGTGAGCAGTTCTTC
TRBV28	TRBJ2-3	-	-	CASTPRVQGGTDTQYF	TGTGCCAGCACCCCCAGGGTTCAGGGTGGAACAGATACGCAGTATTTT
TRBV28	TRBJ2-4	many	TRBD1	CASSFEYGSSTGTEFPRAKNIQYF	TGTGCCAGCAGCTTCGAATATGGGTCCAGTACCGGGACAGAGTTTCCTAGAGCCAAAAACATTCAGTACTTC
TRBV7-4	TRBJ1-4	many	TRBD1	CASSLGGDRASTNEKLFF	TGTGCCAGCAGCTTAGGCGGGGACAGGGCGTCAACTAATGAAAAACTGTTTTTT
TRBV5-6	TRBJ1-2	many	-	CASSYGHGYTF	TGTGCCAGCAGCTATGGACACGGCTACACCTTC
TRBV7-7	TRBJ2-5	many	-	CASSLGTSTGETQYF	TGTGCTAGCAGCCTTGGGACCTCAACGGGAGAGACCCAGTACTTC
TRBV19	TRBJ1-1	many	-	CASSDFYSEAFF	TGTGCCAGTAGTGATTTTTACTCTGAAGCTTTCTTT
TRBV19	TRBJ2-7	many	-	CASSRGSEQYF	TGTGCCAGTTCCCGGGGGAGCGAGCAGTACTTC
TRBV5-6	TRBJ1-2	-	-	CASSPATAYGYTF	TGTGCCAGCAGCCCCGCGACAGCATATGGCTACACCTTC
TRBV20-1	TRBJ2-3	many	-	CSVKEFTDTQYF	TGCAGCGTAAAGGAGTTCACAGATACGCAGTATTTT
TRBV18	TRBJ1-5	many	-	CASSEVYSNQPQHF	TGTGCCAGCTCCGAGGTTTATAGCAATCAGCCCCAGCATTTT
TRBV4-1	TRBJ2-2	many	-	CASSQDGSVNTGELFF	TGCGCCAGCAGCCAAGATGGATCGGTAAACACCGGGGAGCTGTTTTTT
TRBV9	TRBJ2-5	many	TRBD1	CASSVQQGAGETQYF	TGTGCCAGCAGCGTTCAACAGGGGGCTGGAGAGACCCAGTACTTC
TRBV6-1	TRBJ2-3	-	TRBD1	CASSELGTGVTDTQYF	TGTGCCAGCAGTGAACTCGGGACAGGGGTCACAGATACGCAGTATTTT
TRBV29-1	TRBJ2-5	many	-	CSVEAAGVGLETQYF	TGCAGCGTTGAAGCTGCTGGGGTTGGGTTGGAGACCCAGTACTTC
TRBV7-3	TRBJ1-3	many	-	CASSLGGSGNTIYF	TGTGCCAGCAGTTTAGGGGGTTCTGGAAACACCATATATTTT
TRBV28	TRBJ1-6	many	TRBD1	CASSSTGTGANSPLHF	TGTGCCAGCAGTTCCACCGGGACAGGAGCTAATTCACCCCTCCACTTT
TRBV7-8	TRBJ2-1	many	-	CASSLHGTTNEQFF	TGTGCCAGCAGCTTACATGGGACCACGAATGAGCAGTTCTTC
TRBV10-3	TRBJ1-5	few	TRBD1	CAIQVDRASNQPQLF	TGTGCCATCCAAGTAGACAGGGCGAGCAATCAGCCCCAGCTTTTT
TRBV28	TRBJ2-1	many	-	CASSYGVWAQFF	TGTGCCAGCAGTTACGGGGTATGGGCGCAGTTCTTC
TRBV2	TRBJ1-6	many	TRBD1	CASSAHGTELLRANSPLHF	TGTGCCAGCAGTGCTCACGGGACAGAACTCCTCCGTGCTAATTCACCCCTCCACTTT
TRBV25-1	TRBJ1-1	many	TRBD1	CASSPKQGSEAFF	TGTGCCAGCAGTCCCAAACAGGGGTCTGAAGCTTTCTTT
TRBV6-5	TRBJ1-1	many	-	CASSYSSVNTEAFF	TGTGCCAGCAGTTACTCGTCGGTGAACACTGAAGCTTTCTTT
TRBV6-1	TRBJ2-1	many	TRBD2	CASMAFGRGDYNEQFF	TGTGCCAGCATGGCTTTCGGGCGGGGGGACTACAATGAGCAGTTCTTC
TRBV5-1	TRBJ1-3	many	-	CASSLGGEAGNTIYF	TGCGCCAGCAGCTTGGGCGGGGAAGCAGGAAACACCATATATTTT
TRBV6-1	TRBJ2-2	-	-	CARNPGQAANTGELFF	TGTGCCAGAAACCCCGGGCAGGCGGCGAACACCGGGGAGCTGTTTTTT
TRBV4-1	TRBJ2-7	-	TRBD1	CASSQRHMGQSYEQYF	TGCGCCAGCAGCCAGAGGCATATGGGACAGTCCTACGAGCAGTACTTC
TRBV28	TRBJ2-1	many	TRBD2	CASGLAGAYNEQFF	TGTGCCAGCGGACTAGCGGGAGCCTACAATGAGCAGTTCTTC
TRBV19	TRBJ1-1	many	-	CASSTHGALVEAFF	TGTGCCAGTAGCACCCACGGGGCGCTGGTTGAAGCTTTCTTT
TRBV7-2	TRBJ2-3	many	-	CASSSRVPTQYF	TGTGCCAGCAGCTCCAGGGTTCCTACGCAGTATTTT
TRBV10-3	TRBJ1-1	many	TRBD1	CAISTGTGPEAFF	TGTGCCATCAGTACCGGGACAGGGCCTGAAGCTTTCTTT
TRBV29-1	TRBJ1-1	-	-	CSVEEGSINTEAFF	TGCAGCGTTGAAGAAGGCAGCATCAACACTGAAGCTTTCTTT
TRBV3-1	TRBJ1-1	many	-	CASSRPNTEAFF	TGTGCCAGCAGCCGGCCGAACACTGAAGCTTTCTTT
TRBV9	TRBJ1-6	many	-	CASSVEDNSPLHF	TGTGCCAGCAGCGTCGAGGATAATTCACCCCTCCACTTT
TRBV6-2/TRBV6-3	TRBJ2-6	once	-	CACSLGVSGDNVLTF	TGTGCCTGCAGTTTAGGGGTATCTGGGGACAACGTCCTGACTTTC
TRBV5-5	TRBJ1-5	many	-	CASSLGQLSNQPQHF	TGTGCCAGCAGCTTGGGGCAGCTTAGCAATCAGCCCCAGCATTTT
TRBV6-2/TRBV6-3	TRBJ1-2	many	TRBD1	CASSPGTDYGYTF	TGTGCCAGCAGCCCCGGGACAGACTATGGCTACACCTTC
TRBV7-8	TRBJ2-6	many	-	CASSPRGGTDSGANVLTF	TGTGCCAGCAGCCCCCGCGGTGGGACCGACTCTGGGGCCAACGTCCTGACTTTC
TRBV6-4	TRBJ2-1	-	TRBD1	CASSATGGYEQFF	TGTGCCAGCAGTGCGACAGGGGGCTATGAGCAGTTCTTC
TRBV20-1	TRBJ2-2	many	-	CSARDSSSPTGELFF	TGCAGTGCTAGAGATTCTAGCTCGCCCACCGGGGAGCTGTTTTTT
TRBV6-4	TRBJ2-1	medium-sized	TRBD2	CASRGGDAYNEQFF	TGTGCCAGCAGGGGAGGGGATGCTTACAATGAGCAGTTCTTC
TRBV29-1	TRBJ1-5	many	-	CSVGGASNQPQHF	TGCAGCGTTGGAGGAGCGAGCAATCAGCCCCAGCATTTT
TRBV10-2	TRBJ2-3	-	-	CASAPNRRAQYF	TGCGCCAGCGCCCCCAATAGGAGGGCGCAGTATTTT
TRBV7-2	TRBJ1-2	many	TRBD1	CASSTRTGIGYTF	TGTGCCAGCAGCACTCGGACAGGGATTGGCTACACCTTC